This TCR beta chain came from a study of shared clonotypes between healthy human individuals. V lost 5 bases to trimming and J lost 0 bases, with 14 bases between them. Germline values: CDR1 SEHNR, CDR2 FQNEAQ (reference sequence). The CDR3 is made up of 16 amino acids. TCRdb keeps only in-frame clones here, not all; method: immunoSEQ multiplex PCR. The data contain 2 million to 3 million clones, 80% to 95% of them singletons. Every donor, a Caucasian adult, lived in Nashville, Tennessee. Material: naive CD4+ T cells from PBMCs. Documented subset: CD45RA+ positively selected. J is TRBJ2-1 and V is TRBV7-9, with D perhaps given as TRBD1 or TRBD2 (5 bases each). The receptor comes from a man between 18 and 29 years old in good health. Some clones in this sample may be carry-over from other donors' samples. The DNA of the CDR3 is TGTGCCAGCAGCCAGGGACGGCGGAGCTCCTACAATGAGCAGTTCTTC. Translation gives CASSQGRRSSYNEQFF. The variable domain in full, completed from reference TRBV7-9 and TRBJ2-1, reads DTGVSQNPRHKITKRGQNVTFRCDPISEHNRLYWYRQTLGQGPEFLTYFQNEAQLEKSRLLSDRFSAERPKGSFSTLEIQRTEQGDSAMYLCASSQGRRSSYNEQFFGPGTRLTVL.